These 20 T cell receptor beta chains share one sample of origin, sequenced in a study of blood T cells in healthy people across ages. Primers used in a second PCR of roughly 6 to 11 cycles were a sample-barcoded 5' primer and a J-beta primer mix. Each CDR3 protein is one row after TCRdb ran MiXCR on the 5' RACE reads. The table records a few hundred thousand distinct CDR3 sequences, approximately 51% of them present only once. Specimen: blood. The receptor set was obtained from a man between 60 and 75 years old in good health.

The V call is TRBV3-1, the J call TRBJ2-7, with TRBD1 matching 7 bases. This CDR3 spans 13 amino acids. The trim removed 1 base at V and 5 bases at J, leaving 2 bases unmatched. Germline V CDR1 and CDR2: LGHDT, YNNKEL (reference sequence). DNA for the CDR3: TGTGCCAGCAGCCAAGGACAGGGCCACGAGCAGTACTTC. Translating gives CASSQGQGHEQYF.

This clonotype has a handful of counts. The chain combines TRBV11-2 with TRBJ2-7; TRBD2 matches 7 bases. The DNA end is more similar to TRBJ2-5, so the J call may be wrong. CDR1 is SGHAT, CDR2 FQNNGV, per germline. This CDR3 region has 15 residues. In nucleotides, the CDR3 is TGTGCCAGCAGCTCCGGGGGACTACCCCCGGAGACCCAGTACTTC. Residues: CASSSGGLPPETQYF.

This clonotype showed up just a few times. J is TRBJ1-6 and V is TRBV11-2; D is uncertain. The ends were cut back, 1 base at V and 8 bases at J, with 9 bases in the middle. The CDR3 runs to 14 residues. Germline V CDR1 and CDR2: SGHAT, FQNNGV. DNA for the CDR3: TGTGCCAGCAGCTTAGGGAGGGCGGATTCACCCCTCCACTTT. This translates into CASSLGRADSPLHF.

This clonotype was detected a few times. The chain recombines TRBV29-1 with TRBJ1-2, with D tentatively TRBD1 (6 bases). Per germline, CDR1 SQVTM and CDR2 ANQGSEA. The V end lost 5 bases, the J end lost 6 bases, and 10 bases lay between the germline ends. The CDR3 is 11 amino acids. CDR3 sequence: CSVSGAHGYTF. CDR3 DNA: TGCAGCGTTTCAGGGGCACATGGCTACACCTTC.

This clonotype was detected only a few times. The CDR3 reads CAIGDYEQYF. As DNA, the CDR3 is TGTGCCATTGGAGATTACGAGCAGTACTTC. The rearrangement links TRBV6-2 or TRBV6-3 to TRBJ2-7; D remains unclear. This CDR3 is built from 10 residues. V was clipped by 10 bases and J by 4 bases, with 8 bases between them. The germline gives CDR1 MNHEY, CDR2 SVGEGT.

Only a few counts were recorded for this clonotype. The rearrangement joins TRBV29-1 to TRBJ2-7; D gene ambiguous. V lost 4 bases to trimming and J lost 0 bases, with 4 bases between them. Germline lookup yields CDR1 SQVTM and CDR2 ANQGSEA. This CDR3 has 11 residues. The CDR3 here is CSVGLSYEQYF. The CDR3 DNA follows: TGCAGCGTTGGGCTCTCCTACGAGCAGTACTTC.

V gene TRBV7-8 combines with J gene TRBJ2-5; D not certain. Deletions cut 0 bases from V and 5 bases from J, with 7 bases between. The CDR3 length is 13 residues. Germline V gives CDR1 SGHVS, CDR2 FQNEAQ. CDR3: CASSLAPGETQYF. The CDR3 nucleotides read TGTGCCAGCAGCTTAGCGCCCGGGGAGACCCAGTACTTC.

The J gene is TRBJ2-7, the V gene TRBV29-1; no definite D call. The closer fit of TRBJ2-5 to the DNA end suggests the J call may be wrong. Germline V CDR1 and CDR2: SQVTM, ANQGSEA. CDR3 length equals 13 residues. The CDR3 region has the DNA TGCAGCGTTGACCTACGCACGTCGGAGACCCAGTACTTC. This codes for CSVDLRTSETQYF.

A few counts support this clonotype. The chain's CDR3 is CAKIQEPNQPQHF. Written as DNA, the CDR3 is TGCGCCAAAATACAGGAGCCGAATCAGCCCCAGCATTTT. V is TRBV5-1 and J is TRBJ1-5, with D possibly matching TRBD1 (5 bases). From germline, CDR1 is SGHRS and CDR2 YFSETQ. The length of the CDR3 is 13 residues. The ends were cut back, 9 bases at V and 4 bases at J, with 14 bases in the middle.

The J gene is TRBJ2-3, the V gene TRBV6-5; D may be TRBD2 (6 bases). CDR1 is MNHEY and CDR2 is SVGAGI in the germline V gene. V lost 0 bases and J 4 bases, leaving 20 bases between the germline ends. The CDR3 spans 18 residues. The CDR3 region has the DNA TGTGCCAGCAGTTACTCTTCTATGGCGGGAACACGGCCAGATACGCAGTATTTT. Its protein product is CASSYSSMAGTRPDTQYF.

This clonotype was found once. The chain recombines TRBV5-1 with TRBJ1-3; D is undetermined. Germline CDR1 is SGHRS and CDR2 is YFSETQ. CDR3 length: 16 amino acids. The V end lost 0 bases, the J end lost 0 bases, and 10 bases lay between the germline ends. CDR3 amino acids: CASSLGGSNSGNTIYF. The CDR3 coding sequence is TGCGCCAGCAGCTTGGGAGGGTCCAACTCTGGAAACACCATATATTTT.

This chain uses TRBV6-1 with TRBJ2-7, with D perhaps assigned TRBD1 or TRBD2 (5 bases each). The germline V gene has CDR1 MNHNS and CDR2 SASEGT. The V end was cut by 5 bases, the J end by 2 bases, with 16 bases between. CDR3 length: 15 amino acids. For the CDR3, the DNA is TGTGCCAGCAGTTTACTAGGGGATTTCCCCTACGAGCAGTACTTC. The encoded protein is CASSLLGDFPYEQYF.

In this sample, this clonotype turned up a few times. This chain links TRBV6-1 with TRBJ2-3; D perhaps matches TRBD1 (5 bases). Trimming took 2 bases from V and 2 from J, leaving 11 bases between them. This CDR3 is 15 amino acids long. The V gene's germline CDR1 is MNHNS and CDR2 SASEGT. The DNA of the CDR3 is TGTGCCAGCAGTGAAATAGACAGATACACAGATACGCAGTATTTT. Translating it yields CASSEIDRYTDTQYF.

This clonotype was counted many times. The CDR3 spells CASTHDRASTSGRGNEQFF. The CDR3 DNA is TGTGCCAGCACACACGACAGGGCCTCCACTAGCGGGAGGGGAAATGAGCAGTTCTTC. This rearrangement joins TRBV2 to TRBJ2-1, with TRBD2 identical over 13 bases. CDR3 size: 19 residues. Germline-derived CDR1 and CDR2 are SNHLY and FYNNEI. V lost 7 bases, J lost 7 bases, and 19 bases stayed unmatched.

Here the CDR3 reads CASSGALANYGYTF. The CDR3 nucleotides are TGTGCCAGCAGTGGGGCCTTAGCTAACTATGGCTACACCTTC. The chain recombines TRBV2 with TRBJ1-2; D ambiguous. V lost 4 bases and J lost 0, with 9 bases in between. Germline loops: CDR1 SNHLY, CDR2 FYNNEI. This CDR3 comprises 14 residues.

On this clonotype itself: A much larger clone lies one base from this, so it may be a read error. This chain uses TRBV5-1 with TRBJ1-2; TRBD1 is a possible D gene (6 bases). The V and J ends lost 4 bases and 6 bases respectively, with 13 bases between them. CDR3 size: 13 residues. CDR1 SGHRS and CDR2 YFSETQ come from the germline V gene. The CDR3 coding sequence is TGCGCCAGCAGCCAAGGACAGATCCATGGCTACACCTTC. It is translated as CASSQGQIHGYTF.

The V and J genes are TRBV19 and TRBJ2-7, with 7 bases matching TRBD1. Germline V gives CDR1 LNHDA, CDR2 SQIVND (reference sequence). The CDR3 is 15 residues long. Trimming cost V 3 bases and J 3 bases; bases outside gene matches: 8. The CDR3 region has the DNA TGTGCCAGTAGTATGGGGACAGTCGATTACTACGAGCAGTACTTC. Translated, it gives CASSMGTVDYYEQYF.

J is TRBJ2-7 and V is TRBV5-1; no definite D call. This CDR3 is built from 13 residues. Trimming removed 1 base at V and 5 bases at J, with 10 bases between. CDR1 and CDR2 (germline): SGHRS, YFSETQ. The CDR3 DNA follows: TGCGCCAGCAGCTTGCTCCAAGGGCACGAGCAGTACTTC. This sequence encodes CASSLLQGHEQYF.

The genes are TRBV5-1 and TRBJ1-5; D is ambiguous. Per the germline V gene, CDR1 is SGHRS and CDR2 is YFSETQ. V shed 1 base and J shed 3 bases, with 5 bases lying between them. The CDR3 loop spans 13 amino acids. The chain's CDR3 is CASSLSLNQPQHF. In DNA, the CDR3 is TGCGCCAGCAGCTTGTCCCTCAATCAGCCCCAGCATTTT.

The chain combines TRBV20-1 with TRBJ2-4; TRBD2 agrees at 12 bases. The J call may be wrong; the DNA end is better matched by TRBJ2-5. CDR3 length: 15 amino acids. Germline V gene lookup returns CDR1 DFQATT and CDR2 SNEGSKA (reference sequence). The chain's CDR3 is CSAMMTSGSVETQYF. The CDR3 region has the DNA TGCAGTGCTATGATGACTAGCGGGAGTGTTGAGACCCAGTACTTC.